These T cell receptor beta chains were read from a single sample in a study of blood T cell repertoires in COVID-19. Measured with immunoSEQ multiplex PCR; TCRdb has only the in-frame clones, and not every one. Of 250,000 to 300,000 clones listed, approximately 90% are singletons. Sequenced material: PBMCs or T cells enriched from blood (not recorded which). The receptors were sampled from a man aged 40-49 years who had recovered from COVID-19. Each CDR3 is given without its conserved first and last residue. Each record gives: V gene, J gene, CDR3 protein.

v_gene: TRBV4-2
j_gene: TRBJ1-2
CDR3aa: ASSQGGGNGYT

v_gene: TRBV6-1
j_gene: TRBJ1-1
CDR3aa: ASSELQGKAF

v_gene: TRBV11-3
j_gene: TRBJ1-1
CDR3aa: ASSPAYRVRMNTEAF

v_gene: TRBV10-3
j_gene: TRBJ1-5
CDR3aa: AIGGSDYQPQH

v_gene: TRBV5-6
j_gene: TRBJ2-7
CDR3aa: ASSPDRGYEQY

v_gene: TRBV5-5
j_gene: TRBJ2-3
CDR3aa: ASSLSGALTDTQY

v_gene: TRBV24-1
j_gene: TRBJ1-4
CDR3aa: ATSDFSRQGKGLEKLF

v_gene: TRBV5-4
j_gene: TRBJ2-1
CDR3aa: ASNLQGSHNEQF

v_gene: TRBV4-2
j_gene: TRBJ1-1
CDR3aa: ASSQVFSGENTEAF

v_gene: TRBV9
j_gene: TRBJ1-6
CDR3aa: ASSVEGEVNSPLH

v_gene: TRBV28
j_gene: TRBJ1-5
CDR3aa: ASSSGVLQPQH

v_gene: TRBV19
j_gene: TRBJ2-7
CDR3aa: ALTPRALAGYEQY

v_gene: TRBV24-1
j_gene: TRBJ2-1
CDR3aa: ATSDLETGGRF

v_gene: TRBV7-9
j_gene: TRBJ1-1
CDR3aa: ASDGQRIPEAEAF

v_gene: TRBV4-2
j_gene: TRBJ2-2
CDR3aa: ASSTTGTGVLVRNTGELF

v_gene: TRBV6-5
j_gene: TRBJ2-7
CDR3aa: ASSYSMGSGSYEQY

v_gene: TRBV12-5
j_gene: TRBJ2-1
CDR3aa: ASGSGNNEQF

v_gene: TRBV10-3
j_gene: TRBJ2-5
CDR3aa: AISGLAGMETQY

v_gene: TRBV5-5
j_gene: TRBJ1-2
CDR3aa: ASSLGGWTGAQNYGYT

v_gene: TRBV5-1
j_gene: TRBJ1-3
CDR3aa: ASSLVTGRNSGNTIY

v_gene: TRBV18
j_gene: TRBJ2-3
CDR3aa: ASSPPLSLAAQDTQY

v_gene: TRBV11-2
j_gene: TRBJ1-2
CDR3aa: ASSLSGQGGGYT

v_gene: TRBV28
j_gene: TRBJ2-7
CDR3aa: ASSSPGHRSSYEQY

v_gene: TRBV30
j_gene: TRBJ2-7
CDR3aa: AWSVSRDSRGNEQY

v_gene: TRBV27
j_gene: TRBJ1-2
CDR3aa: ASSITQGLANYGYT

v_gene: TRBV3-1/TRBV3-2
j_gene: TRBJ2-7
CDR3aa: ASSPTLGLADYEQY

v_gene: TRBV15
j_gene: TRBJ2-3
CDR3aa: ATSSLAGETDTQY

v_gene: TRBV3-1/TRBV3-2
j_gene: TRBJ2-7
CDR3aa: ASSQDYGGYEQY

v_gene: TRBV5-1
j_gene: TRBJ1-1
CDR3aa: ASSLVQGVNTEAF

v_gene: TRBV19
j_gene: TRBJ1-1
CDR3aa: ASSILRADTEAF

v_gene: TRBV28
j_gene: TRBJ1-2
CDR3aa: ASSPYAGTNYGYT

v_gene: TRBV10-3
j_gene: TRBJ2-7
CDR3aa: AIRTGTGVSYEQY

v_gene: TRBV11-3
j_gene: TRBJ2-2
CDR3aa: ASSTQATVHTGELF

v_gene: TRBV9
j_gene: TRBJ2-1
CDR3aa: ASSPRDGTSGKNNEQF

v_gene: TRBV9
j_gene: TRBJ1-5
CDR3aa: ASSPQLNQPQH

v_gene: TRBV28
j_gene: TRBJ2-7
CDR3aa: ASSLEPYEQY

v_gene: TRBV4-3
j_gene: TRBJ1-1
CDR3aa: ASSQDRDYYTTEAF

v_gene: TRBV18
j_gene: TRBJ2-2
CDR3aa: ASSPANESPWGGLGELF

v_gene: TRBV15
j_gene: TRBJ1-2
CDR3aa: ATSREQGGSYGYT

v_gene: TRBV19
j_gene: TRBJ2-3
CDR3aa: ASNRASGITDTQY

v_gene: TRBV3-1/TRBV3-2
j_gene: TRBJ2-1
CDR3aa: ASSQVSGSSYNEQF

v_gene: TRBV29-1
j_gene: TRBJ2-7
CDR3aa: SVARRLAGTYEQY

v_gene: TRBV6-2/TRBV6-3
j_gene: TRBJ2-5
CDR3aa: ASSYPGSGETQY

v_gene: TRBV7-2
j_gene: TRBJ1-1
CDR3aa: ASSLTGQGSGTEAF

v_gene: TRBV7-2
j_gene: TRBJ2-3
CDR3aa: ASSPGPGTSGSTDTQY

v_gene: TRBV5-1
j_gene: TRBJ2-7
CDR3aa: ASSLGQESFWEQY

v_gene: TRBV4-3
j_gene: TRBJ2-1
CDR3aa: ATAKGLAGDEQF

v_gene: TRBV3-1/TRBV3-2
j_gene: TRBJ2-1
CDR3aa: ASSKRGLAVNEQF

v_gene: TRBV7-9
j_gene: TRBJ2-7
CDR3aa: ASNSRGGRDYEQY

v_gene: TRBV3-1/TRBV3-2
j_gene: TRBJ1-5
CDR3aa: ASSTRDTMGQPQH

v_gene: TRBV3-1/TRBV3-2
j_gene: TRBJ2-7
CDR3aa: ASSALAGQPYEQY

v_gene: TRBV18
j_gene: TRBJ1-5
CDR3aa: ASSQTGNQPQH

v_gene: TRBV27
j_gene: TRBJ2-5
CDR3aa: ASSLAGSQETQY

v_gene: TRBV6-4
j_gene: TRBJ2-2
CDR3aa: ASSEREHGELF

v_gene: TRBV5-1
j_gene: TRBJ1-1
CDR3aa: ASSLVSGGGITEAF